This T cell receptor beta chain came from a study of T cell repertoires in cytomegalovirus infection (dated by TCRdb to about 2019). Regarding the study in general: The peptide stimulations were aimed at well-studied HLA-B-restricted epitopes as well as recently identified HLA-C-restricted CMV epitopes, whose presentation resists viral immunomodulation. Donor HLA type was relevant to the analysis, as public TCR beta signatures indicated carriage of CMV infection together with the matching HLA type.

The germline V gene supplies CDR1 SGHVS and CDR2 FNYEAQ. V is pared back by 1 base and J by 2 bases, with 12 bases lying between the germline termini. Inclusive of the bounding cysteine and phenylalanine, the CDR3 is 15 residues long. This entry keeps only the CDR3 DNA: 45 bases, framed from base 1. The sample's treatment or condition label, decoded: in vitro stimulation with specific CMV peptide epitopes to enrich CMV-specific T cells. Points the paper makes about the study in general: The ex vivo response was dominated by HLA-C-restricted CMV-specific TCR beta clonotypes, which also provided the single most frequent clonotype in two of eight donors. In both this cohort and an independent roughly 400-donor cohort, the cumulative frequency of public TCR beta family members distinguished carriers of CMV infection plus the relevant HLA type.

The sample holds a few counts of this clonotype. Its antigen specificity is not known. Base-call qualities are not available, and no considerably larger clone is one nucleotide away. Instrument used: Illumina HiSeq 1500. Clones were called with MiXCR by TCRdb after fastp trimmed the public reads at Q25, and only in-frame beta chains were retained. All rows with the same CDR3 protein become a single entry with the most common DNA and genes. The sample yields hundreds of thousands of distinct CDR3 sequences; about 29% were counted once. The ten top clones hold roughly 20% of the sample. The V and J segments used are TRBV7-6 and TRBJ2-7, with the D gene not clear enough to name. This TCR was recovered from a human donor in good health (CMV status not recorded). Some clones in this sample may be carry-over from other donors' samples. This specimen was cultured PBMCs, taken from culture after CMV antigen stimulation. The sequenced DNA is TGTGCCAGCAGCTTAGACGACGGATTTACCTACGAGCAGTACTTC. Its protein reads: CASSLDDGFTYEQYF.